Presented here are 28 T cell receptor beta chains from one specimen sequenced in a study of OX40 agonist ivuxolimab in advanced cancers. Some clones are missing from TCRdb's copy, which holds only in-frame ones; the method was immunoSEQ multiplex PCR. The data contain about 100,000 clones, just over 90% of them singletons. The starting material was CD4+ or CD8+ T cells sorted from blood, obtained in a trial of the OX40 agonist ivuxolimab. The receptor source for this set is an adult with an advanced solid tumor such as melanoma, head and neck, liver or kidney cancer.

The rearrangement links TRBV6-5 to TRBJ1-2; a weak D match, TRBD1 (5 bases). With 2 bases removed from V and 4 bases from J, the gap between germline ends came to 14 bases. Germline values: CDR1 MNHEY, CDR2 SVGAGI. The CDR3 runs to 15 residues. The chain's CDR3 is CASSYGAGRAYGYTF. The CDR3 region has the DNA TGTGCCAGCAGTTACGGTGCAGGGCGGGCCTATGGCTACACCTTC.

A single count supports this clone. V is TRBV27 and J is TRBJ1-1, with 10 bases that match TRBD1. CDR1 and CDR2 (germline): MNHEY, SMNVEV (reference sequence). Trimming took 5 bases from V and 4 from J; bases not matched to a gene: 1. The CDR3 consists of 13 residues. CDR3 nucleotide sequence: TGTGCCAGCAGTAGGACAGGGGGCACTGAAGCTTTCTTT. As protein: CASSRTGGTEAFF.

In DNA, the CDR3 is TGTGCCAGTAGTTTCCGACAGGATGTGCAGCCCCAGCATTTT. Translating gives CASSFRQDVQPQHF. This chain connects TRBV19 to TRBJ1-5; maybe TRBD1 (6 bases). Germline loops: CDR1 LNHDA, CDR2 SQIVND (reference sequence). The CDR3 has 14 residues. V was clipped by 5 bases and J by 7 bases, with 15 bases between them.

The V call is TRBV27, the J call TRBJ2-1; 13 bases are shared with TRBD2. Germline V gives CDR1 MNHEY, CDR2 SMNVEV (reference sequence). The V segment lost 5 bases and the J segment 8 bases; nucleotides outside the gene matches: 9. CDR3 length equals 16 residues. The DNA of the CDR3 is TGTGCCAGCAGTAAAAGGGGGACTAGCGGGACCGATGAGCAGTTCTTC. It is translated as CASSKRGTSGTDEQFF.

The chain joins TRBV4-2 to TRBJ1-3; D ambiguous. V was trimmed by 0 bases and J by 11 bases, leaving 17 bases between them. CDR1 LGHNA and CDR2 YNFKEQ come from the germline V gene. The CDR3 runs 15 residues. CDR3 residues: CASSQEMRQTRAIYF. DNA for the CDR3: TGTGCCAGCAGCCAAGAAATGAGACAAACACGCGCCATATATTTT.

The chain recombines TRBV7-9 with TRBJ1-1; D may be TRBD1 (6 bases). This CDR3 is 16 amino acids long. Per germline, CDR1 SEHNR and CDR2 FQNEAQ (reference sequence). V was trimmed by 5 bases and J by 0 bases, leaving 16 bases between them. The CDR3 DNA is TGTGCCAGCAGCCTTATGGGGGCAGGGATGAACACTGAAGCTTTCTTT. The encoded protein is CASSLMGAGMNTEAFF. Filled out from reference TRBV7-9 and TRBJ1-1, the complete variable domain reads DTGVSQNPRHKITKRGQNVTFRCDPISEHNRLYWYRQTLGQGPEFLTYFQNEAQLEKSRLLSDRFSAERPKGSFSTLEIQRTEQGDSAMYLCASSLMGAGMNTEAFFGQGTRLTVV.

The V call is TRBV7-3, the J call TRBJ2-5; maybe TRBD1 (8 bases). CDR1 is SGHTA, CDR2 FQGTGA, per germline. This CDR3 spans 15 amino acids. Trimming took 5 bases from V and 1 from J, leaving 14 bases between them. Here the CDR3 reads CASSATGEGQETQYF. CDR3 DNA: TGTGCCAGCAGCGCGACAGGGGAGGGCCAAGAGACCCAGTACTTC.

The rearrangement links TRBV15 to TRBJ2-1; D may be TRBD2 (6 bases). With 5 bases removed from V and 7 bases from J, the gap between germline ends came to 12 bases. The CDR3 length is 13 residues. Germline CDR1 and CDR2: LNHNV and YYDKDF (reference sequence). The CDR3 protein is CATSQGLPNEQFF. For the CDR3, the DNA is TGTGCCACCAGCCAAGGACTACCGAATGAGCAGTTCTTC.

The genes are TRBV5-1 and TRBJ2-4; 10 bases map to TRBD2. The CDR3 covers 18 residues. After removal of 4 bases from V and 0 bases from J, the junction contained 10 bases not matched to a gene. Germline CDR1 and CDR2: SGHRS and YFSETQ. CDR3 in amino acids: CASSIGTSVHLAKNIQYF. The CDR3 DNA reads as TGCGCCAGCAGCATCGGGACTAGCGTTCACCTAGCCAAAAACATTCAGTACTTC.

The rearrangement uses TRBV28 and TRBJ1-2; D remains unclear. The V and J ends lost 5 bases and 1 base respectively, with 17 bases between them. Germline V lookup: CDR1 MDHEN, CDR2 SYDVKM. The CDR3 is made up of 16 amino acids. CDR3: CASSPSIFSLNYGYTF. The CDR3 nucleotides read TGTGCCAGCAGTCCGTCAATCTTCAGCCTTAACTATGGCTACACCTTC.

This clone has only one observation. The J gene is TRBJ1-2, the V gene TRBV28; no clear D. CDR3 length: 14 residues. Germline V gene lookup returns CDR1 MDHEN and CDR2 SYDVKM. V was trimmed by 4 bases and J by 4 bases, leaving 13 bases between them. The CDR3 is CASSYSTTAYGYTF. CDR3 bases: TGTGCCAGCAGTTACTCCACGACGGCCTATGGCTACACCTTC.

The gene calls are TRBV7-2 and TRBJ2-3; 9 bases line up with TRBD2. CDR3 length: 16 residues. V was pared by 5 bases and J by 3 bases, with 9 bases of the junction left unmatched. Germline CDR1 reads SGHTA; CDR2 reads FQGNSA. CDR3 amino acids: CASSPLSGRGTDTQYF. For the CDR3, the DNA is TGTGCCAGCAGCCCCCTTAGCGGGAGAGGGACAGATACGCAGTATTTT.

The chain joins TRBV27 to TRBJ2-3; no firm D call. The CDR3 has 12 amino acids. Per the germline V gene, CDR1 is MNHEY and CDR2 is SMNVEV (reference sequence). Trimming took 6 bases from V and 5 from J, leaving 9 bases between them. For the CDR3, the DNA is TGTGCCAGCAGCCAGCTGGGAGATACGCAGTATTTT. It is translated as CASSQLGDTQYF.

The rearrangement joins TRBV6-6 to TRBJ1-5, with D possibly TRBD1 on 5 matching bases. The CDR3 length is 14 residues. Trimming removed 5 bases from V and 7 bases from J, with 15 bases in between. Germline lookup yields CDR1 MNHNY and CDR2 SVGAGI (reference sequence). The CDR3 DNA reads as TGTGCCAGCAGTGGGCCGGGACGGGAACAGCCCCAGCATTTT. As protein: CASSGPGREQPQHF.

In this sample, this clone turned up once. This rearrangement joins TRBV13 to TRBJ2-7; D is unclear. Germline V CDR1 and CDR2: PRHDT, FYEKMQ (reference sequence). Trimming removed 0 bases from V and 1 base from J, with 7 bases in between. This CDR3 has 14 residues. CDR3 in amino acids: CASSLGFLSYEQYF. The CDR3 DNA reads TGTGCCAGCAGCTTAGGATTCCTGTCCTACGAGCAGTACTTC.

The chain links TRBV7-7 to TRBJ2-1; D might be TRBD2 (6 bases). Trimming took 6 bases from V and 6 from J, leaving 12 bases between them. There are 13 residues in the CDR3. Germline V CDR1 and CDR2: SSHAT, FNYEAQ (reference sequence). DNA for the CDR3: TGTGCCAGCAGACCCTTCGGGGGCAATGAGCAGTTCTTC. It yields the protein CASRPFGGNEQFF.

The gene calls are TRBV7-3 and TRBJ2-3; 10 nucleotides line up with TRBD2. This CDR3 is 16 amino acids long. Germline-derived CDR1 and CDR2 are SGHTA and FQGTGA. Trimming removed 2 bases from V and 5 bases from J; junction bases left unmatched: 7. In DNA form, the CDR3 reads TGTGCCAGCAGCTTATTCGCTAGCGGGAGTGGAGATACGCAGTATTTT. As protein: CASSLFASGSGDTQYF. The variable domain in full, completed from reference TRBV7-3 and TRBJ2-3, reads GAGVSQTPSNKVTEKGKYVELRCDPISGHTALYWYRQSLGQGPEFLIYFQGTGAADDSGLPNDRFFAVRPEGSVSTLKIQRTERGDSAVYLCASSLFASGSGDTQYFGPGTRLTVL.

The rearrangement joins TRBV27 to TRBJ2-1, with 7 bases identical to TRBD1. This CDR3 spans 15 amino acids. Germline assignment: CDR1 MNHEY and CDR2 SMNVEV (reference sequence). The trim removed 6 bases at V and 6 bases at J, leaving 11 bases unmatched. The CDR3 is CASRTDRVWGNEQFF. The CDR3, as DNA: TGTGCCAGCAGAACCGACAGGGTTTGGGGCAATGAGCAGTTCTTC.

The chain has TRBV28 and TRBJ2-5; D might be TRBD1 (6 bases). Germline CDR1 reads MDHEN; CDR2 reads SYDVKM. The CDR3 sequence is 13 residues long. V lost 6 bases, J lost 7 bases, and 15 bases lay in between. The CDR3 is CASRKTGPGTQYF. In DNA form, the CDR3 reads TGTGCCAGCAGGAAGACAGGCCCAGGGACCCAGTACTTC.

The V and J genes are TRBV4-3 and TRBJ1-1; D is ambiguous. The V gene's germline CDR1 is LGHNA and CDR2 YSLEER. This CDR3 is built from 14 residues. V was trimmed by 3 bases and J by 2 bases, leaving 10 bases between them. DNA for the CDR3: TGCGCCAGCAGCCAGAGAGGGAGAAACACTGAAGCTTTCTTT. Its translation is CASSQRGRNTEAFF.

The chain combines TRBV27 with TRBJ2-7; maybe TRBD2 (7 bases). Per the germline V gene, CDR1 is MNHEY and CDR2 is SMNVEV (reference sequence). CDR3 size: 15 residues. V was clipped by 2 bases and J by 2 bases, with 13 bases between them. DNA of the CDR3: TGTGCCAGCAGTTTAGGGGGGGCGCGGCCCTACGAGCAGTACTTC. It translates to CASSLGGARPYEQYF.

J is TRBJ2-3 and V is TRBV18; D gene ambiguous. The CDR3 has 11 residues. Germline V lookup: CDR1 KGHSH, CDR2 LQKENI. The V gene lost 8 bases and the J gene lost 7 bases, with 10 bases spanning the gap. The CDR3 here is CASAAGNTQYF. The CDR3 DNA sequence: TGTGCCAGCGCCGCAGGAAATACGCAGTATTTT.

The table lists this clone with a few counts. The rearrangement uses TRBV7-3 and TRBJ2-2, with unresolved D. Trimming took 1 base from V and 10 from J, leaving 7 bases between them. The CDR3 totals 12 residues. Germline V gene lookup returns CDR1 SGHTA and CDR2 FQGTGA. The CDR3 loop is CASSLIRAELFF. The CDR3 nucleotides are TGTGCCAGCAGCTTAATCCGGGCGGAGCTGTTTTTT.

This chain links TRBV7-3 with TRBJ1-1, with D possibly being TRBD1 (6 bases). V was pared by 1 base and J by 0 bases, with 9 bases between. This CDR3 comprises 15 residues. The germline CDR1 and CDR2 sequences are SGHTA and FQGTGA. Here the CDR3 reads CASSLIAGVNTEAFF. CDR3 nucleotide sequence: TGTGCCAGCAGCTTAATCGCAGGGGTGAACACTGAAGCTTTCTTT.

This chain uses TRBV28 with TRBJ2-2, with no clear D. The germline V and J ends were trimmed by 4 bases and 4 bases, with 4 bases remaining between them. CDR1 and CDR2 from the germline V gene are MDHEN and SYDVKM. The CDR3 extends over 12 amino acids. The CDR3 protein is CASSSFTGELFF. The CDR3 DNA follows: TGTGCCAGCAGTTCCTTCACCGGGGAGCTGTTTTTT.

Here the CDR3 DNA reads TGTGCCAGCCTGATGGGAGGGCGCACTGAAGCTTTCTTT. Its translation is CASLMGGRTEAFF. This chain links TRBV28 with TRBJ1-1; no clear D. Looked up from germline, CDR1 is MDHEN and CDR2 is SYDVKM. Trimming shortened V by 8 bases and J by 4 bases, and 14 bases separated the two germline ends. This CDR3 contains 13 residues.

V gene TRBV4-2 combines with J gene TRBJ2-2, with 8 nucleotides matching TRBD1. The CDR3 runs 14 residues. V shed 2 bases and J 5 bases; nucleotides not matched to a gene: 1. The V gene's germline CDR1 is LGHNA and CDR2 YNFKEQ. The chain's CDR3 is CASSQRTGTGELFF. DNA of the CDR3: TGTGCCAGCAGCCAACGGACAGGGACCGGGGAGCTGTTTTTT.

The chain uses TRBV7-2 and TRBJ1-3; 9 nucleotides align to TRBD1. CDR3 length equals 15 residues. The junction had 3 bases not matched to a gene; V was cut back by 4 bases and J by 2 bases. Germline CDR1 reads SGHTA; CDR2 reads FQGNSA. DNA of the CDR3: TGTGCCAGCAGCTCCAGGGACAGGGCTGGAAACACCATATATTTT. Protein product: CASSSRDRAGNTIYF. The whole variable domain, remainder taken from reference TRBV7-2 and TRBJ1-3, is GAGVSQSPSNKVTEKGKDVELRCDPISGHTALYWYRQSLGQGLEFLIYFQGNSAPDKSGLPSDRFSAERTGGSVSTLTIQRTQQEDSAVYLCASSSRDRAGNTIYFGEGSWLTVV.